This paragraph reports one T cell receptor beta chain. TCRdb's table, derived via immunoSEQ multiplex PCR, lists solely in-frame clones and lacks some. The sample has about 260,000 clones, 88% seen once; the top ten hold roughly 10%. The data were taken from a study of blood T cell repertoires in COVID-19. Study-level background: Both acute and convalescent COVID-19 samples were obtained from the United States, Italy and Spain. The analysed material was cDNA or gDNA that came from T cells, B-cell-depleted T cells, or PBMCs.

Enrolled during active infection, Seattle patients were then followed longitudinally. The sequenced sample consisted of peripheral blood. This TCR was recovered from a woman in her sixties or seventies with COVID-19, enrolled during active disease.

For the CDR3, the DNA is TGCGCCAGCAGCTTGAGGTCTGGGAGAATAGAGACCCAGTACTTC. Translated, it gives CASSLRSGRIETQYF. This rearrangement joins TRBV5-1 to TRBJ2-5, with a tentative D call TRBD2 (5 bases). Germline loops: CDR1 SGHRS, CDR2 YFSETQ. The CDR3 has 15 amino acids. Trimming took 1 base from V and 4 from J, leaving 14 bases between them.